What follows describes a single T cell receptor (beta chain). Its target is not known. This PCR relied on a set of 60 Vbeta primers and 13 Jbeta primers. Libraries were prepared by immunoSEQ multiplex PCR; TCRdb keeps only in-frame clonotypes and omits some of them. The sample lists approximately 150,000 clones; roughly 80% were seen once. This sample stems from a study of cytomegalovirus exposure and HLA in healthy donors. Study-wide points: Common viral pathogens seemed, in a later analysis, to connect with several of the most significant clusters.

The CDR3 contains 16 residues. V dropped 2 bases and J dropped 3; count of bases not matched to a gene: 10. Germline lookup yields CDR1 SGHDT and CDR2 YYEEEE. The clonotype was recovered from a male donor in good health and CMV-seronegative. Material for sequencing was PBMCs. The genes are TRBV5-6 and TRBJ2-7, with 8 bases identical to TRBD2. The CDR3 DNA reads TGTGCCAGCAGCTTCCCCTCTACCGGGAGGGACTACGAGCAGTACTTC. It codes for CASSFPSTGRDYEQYF.